Shown below are 15 T cell receptor beta chains from a single sample sequenced in a study of cytomegalovirus exposure and HLA in healthy donors. Use of 60 Vbeta and 13 Jbeta primers characterized the PCR. The assay was immunoSEQ multiplex PCR, and TCRdb's table has in-frame clones only and misses some. The sample contains about 190,000 clones, approximately 75% of which appear only once. What was sequenced was PBMCs. The receptors stem from a man aged 25 to 40 in good health and CMV-seropositive.

A few counts support this clone. The rearrangement uses TRBV9 and TRBJ2-1; TRBD2 aligns across 9 bases. J gave up 2 bases and V 0 bases, and 0 bases lay outside the gene matches. The CDR3 totals 15 residues. Germline V gene data show CDR1 as SGDLS and CDR2 as YYNGEE. CDR3 nucleotides: TGTGCCAGCAGCGTAGTAGCGGGAGCCTACAATGAGCAGTTCTTC. It is translated as CASSVVAGAYNEQFF.

The genes are TRBV9 and TRBJ2-5; the match to TRBD2 covers 11 bases. CDR3 length: 15 amino acids. In germline, CDR1 is SGDLS, CDR2 YYNGEE. V dropped 3 bases and J dropped 4; count of bases not matched to a gene: 5. CDR3 sequence reads: CASSEIAGGGETQYF. CDR3 DNA: TGTGCCAGCAGCGAAATAGCGGGAGGGGGAGAGACCCAGTACTTC.

The chain is built from TRBV7-2 and TRBJ1-2, with D hard to call. CDR1 SGHTA and CDR2 FQGNSA come from the germline V gene. The CDR3 loop spans 12 amino acids. Trimming removed 4 bases at V and 8 bases at J, with 11 bases between. CDR3 region: CASSSDWRGYTF. The CDR3 DNA reads TGTGCCAGCAGCTCCGACTGGAGGGGCTACACCTTC.

This clone showed up just a few times. V is TRBV15 and J is TRBJ1-5; D is ambiguous. Germline V gives CDR1 LNHNV, CDR2 YYDKDF (reference sequence). CDR3 length equals 15 residues. V was trimmed by 0 bases and J by 9 bases, leaving 15 bases between them. In DNA form, the CDR3 reads TGTGCCACCAGCAGAGATCGAGCGGTACTTCGGCCCCAGCATTTT. As protein: CATSRDRAVLRPQHF.

This clone was detected once. This chain connects TRBV7-2 to TRBJ1-1; weak D call: TRBD1 (6 bases). V was pared by 4 bases and J by 6 bases, with 15 bases between. Germline CDR1 reads SGHTA; CDR2 reads FQGNSA. The CDR3 has 14 amino acids. CDR3 amino acids: CASSSTDSVAEAFF. The CDR3 nucleotides read TGTGCCAGCAGCTCTACGGACAGCGTGGCTGAAGCTTTCTTT.

In regard to this clone: The same CDR3 arises from other DNA sequences in this sample as well. V gene TRBV7-3 combines with J gene TRBJ2-3; tentatively, D is TRBD2 (6 bases). V shed 4 bases and J shed 0 bases, with 8 bases lying between them. The CDR3 has 14 residues. The germline V gene encodes CDR1 SGHTA and CDR2 FQGTGA. DNA for the CDR3: TGTGCCAGCAGCTCCGGGACTAGCACAGATACGCAGTATTTT. It translates to CASSSGTSTDTQYF.

This chain uses TRBV9 with TRBJ2-3; a possible D gene is TRBD2 (5 bases). The V and J ends lost 3 bases and 2 bases respectively, with 16 bases between them. The CDR3 is 16 amino acids. Looked up from germline, CDR1 is SGDLS and CDR2 is YYNGEE. CDR3 in amino acids: CASSAGRAISTDTQYF. The CDR3, as DNA: TGTGCCAGCAGCGCGGGAAGGGCTATTTCCACAGATACGCAGTATTTT. Looking up the rest from reference TRBV9 and TRBJ2-3 gives the full variable domain: DSGVTQTPKHLITATGQRVTLRCSPRSGDLSVYWYQQSLDQGLQFLIQYYNGEERAKGNILERFSAQQFPDLHSELNLSSLELGDSALYFCASSAGRAISTDTQYFGPGTRLTVL.

The chain combines TRBV11-2 with TRBJ1-1; D may be TRBD1 (6 bases). With 5 bases removed from V and 0 bases from J, the gap between germline ends came to 13 bases. In germline, CDR1 is SGHAT, CDR2 FQNNGV. The CDR3 consists of 15 residues. The CDR3 reads CASSGDKRLNTEAFF. In DNA form, the CDR3 reads TGTGCCAGCAGCGGGGACAAACGCTTGAACACTGAAGCTTTCTTT. Complete variable domain (other parts from reference TRBV11-2 and TRBJ1-1): EAGVAQSPRYKIIEKRQSVAFWCNPISGHATLYWYQQILGQGPKLLIQFQNNGVVDDSQLPKDRFSAERLKGVDSTLKIQPAKLEDSAVYLCASSGDKRLNTEAFFGQGTRLTVV.

V gene TRBV19 combines with J gene TRBJ1-1; a possible D gene is TRBD1 (5 bases). Trimming shortened V by 0 bases and J by 4 bases, and 9 bases separated the two germline ends. The germline V gene has CDR1 LNHDA and CDR2 SQIVND (reference sequence). The CDR3 loop spans 14 amino acids. The CDR3 DNA reads as TGTGCCAGTAGTATAGACCAGGGACTCACTGAAGCTTTCTTT. It codes for CASSIDQGLTEAFF.

This sequence joins TRBV7-2 and TRBJ2-7, with 11 bases aligning to TRBD1. Per the germline V gene, CDR1 is SGHTA and CDR2 is FQGNSA. This CDR3 is built from 15 residues. J lost 3 bases, V lost 5 bases, and 6 bases had no gene match. CDR3 bases: TGTGCCAGCAGCCGTGGTGGGACAGGGGGCTACGAGCAGTACTTC. Translating it yields CASSRGGTGGYEQYF.

This clone was recorded once. The chain carries TRBV19 and TRBJ2-3; 7 bases align to TRBD2. V dropped 7 bases and J dropped 1; count of bases not matched to a gene: 17. CDR1 is LNHDA and CDR2 is SQIVND in the germline V gene (reference sequence). This CDR3 contains 18 residues. This CDR3 is CASTTNPGRPYGTDTQYF. The CDR3 DNA reads TGTGCCAGTACCACAAATCCCGGGAGGCCTTATGGCACAGATACGCAGTATTTT.

This clone was counted once. The chain has TRBV7-3 and TRBJ2-1; D perhaps matches TRBD2 (5 bases). The CDR3 extends over 16 amino acids. The V gene lost 6 bases and the J gene lost 0 bases, with 15 bases spanning the gap. The V gene's germline CDR1 is SGHTA and CDR2 FQGTGA. The DNA for the CDR3 is TGTGCCAGCAGGAATCCGAGAGCGGTCTCCTACAATGAGCAGTTCTTC. Translated: CASRNPRAVSYNEQFF.

CDR3 bases: TGTGCCAGCAGCCCCGGAGGACTAACCTACGAGCAGTACTTC. Protein: CASSPGGLTYEQYF. V usage is TRBV5-4 and J usage is TRBJ2-7, with a weak D call TRBD2 (6 bases). The CDR3 has 14 residues. Germline V CDR1 and CDR2: SGHNT, YYREEE (reference sequence). V was clipped by 4 bases and J by 2 bases, with 13 bases between them.

The chain combines TRBV2 with TRBJ2-7, with D unclear. Deletions cut 5 bases from V and 3 bases from J, with 20 bases between. CDR1 and CDR2 (germline): SNHLY, FYNNEI. CDR3 size: 16 residues. This CDR3 reads CASSPPTNLRNYEQYF. In DNA, the CDR3 is TGTGCCAGCAGTCCCCCCACTAATCTCCGAAACTACGAGCAGTACTTC.

The genes are TRBV29-1 and TRBJ1-1, with D possibly being TRBD1 (5 bases). The CDR3 is made up of 13 amino acids. The ends were cut back, 4 bases at V and 3 bases at J, with 12 bases in the middle. Germline V CDR1 and CDR2: SQVTM, ANQGSEA. The CDR3 DNA sequence: TGCAGCGTTGGATATGGGGGGGACACTGAAGCTTTCTTT. Translating it yields CSVGYGGDTEAFF.